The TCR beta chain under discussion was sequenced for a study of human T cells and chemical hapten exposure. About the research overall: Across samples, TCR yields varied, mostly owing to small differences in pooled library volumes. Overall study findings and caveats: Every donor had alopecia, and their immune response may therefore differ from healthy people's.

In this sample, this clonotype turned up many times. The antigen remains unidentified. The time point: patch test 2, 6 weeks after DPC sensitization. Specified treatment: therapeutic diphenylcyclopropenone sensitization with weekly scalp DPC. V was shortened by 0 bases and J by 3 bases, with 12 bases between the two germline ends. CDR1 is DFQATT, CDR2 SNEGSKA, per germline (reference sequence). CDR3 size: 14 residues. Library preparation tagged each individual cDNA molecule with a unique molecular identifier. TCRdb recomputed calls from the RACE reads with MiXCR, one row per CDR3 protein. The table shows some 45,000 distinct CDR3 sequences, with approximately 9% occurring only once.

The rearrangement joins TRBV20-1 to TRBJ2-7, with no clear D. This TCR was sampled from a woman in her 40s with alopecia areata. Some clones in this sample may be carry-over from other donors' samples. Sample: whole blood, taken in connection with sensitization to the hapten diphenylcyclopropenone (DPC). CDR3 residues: CSARDGSDNYEQYF. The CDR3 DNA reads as TGCAGTGCTAGAGATGGGTCGGATAACTACGAGCAGTACTTC.